The rows below give T cell receptor beta chains drawn from one sample of a study of identical twins. TCRdb reanalysed the 5' RACE reads using MiXCR and keeps one entry per CDR3 protein. Of 640,000 or so distinct CDR3 sequences detected, around 5.7% appear once; the ten largest clones hold around 1.9%. The sample was naive T cells sorted from blood. The receptor source for this set is a man aged 18-30 years in good health. CDR3s leave out the opening cysteine and the closing phenylalanine or tryptophan. Each record gives: V gene, J gene, CDR3 protein.

v_call: TRBV5-1
j_call: TRBJ2-1
cdr3_aa: ASSSSGSHNEQF

v_call: TRBV11-2
j_call: TRBJ1-2
cdr3_aa: ASSHTGGIYGYT

v_call: TRBV12-3/TRBV12-4
j_call: TRBJ2-1
cdr3_aa: ASSLVRLAERYNEQF

v_call: TRBV21-1
j_call: TRBJ2-2
cdr3_aa: ASSKLQTKGNTGELF

v_call: TRBV5-1
j_call: TRBJ2-1
cdr3_aa: ASSFTLAENNEQF

v_call: TRBV29-1
j_call: TRBJ2-5
cdr3_aa: SVAGVYQETQY

v_call: TRBV4-3
j_call: TRBJ2-2
cdr3_aa: ASSQEGAVSGELF

v_call: TRBV7-2
j_call: TRBJ1-2
cdr3_aa: ASSPRTGGTYGYT

v_call: TRBV6-5
j_call: TRBJ2-1
cdr3_aa: ASSNPALIGTEQF

v_call: TRBV12-3/TRBV12-4
j_call: TRBJ2-1
cdr3_aa: ASSPYGAESSYNEQF

v_call: TRBV12-3/TRBV12-4
j_call: TRBJ1-5
cdr3_aa: ASSPQGPHSNQPQH

v_call: TRBV12-3/TRBV12-4
j_call: TRBJ2-2
cdr3_aa: ASSLNRLPGLF

v_call: TRBV11-2
j_call: TRBJ2-1
cdr3_aa: ASSLEFGDEQF

v_call: TRBV2
j_call: TRBJ1-1
cdr3_aa: ASREVRGLGTEAF

v_call: TRBV20-1
j_call: TRBJ2-1
cdr3_aa: SARRTSSYNEQF

v_call: TRBV18
j_call: TRBJ1-5
cdr3_aa: ASSPREGANYSNQPQH

v_call: TRBV20-1
j_call: TRBJ2-4
cdr3_aa: SARKREGPGNIQY

v_call: TRBV5-6
j_call: TRBJ2-4
cdr3_aa: ASSLKRPVAKNIQY

v_call: TRBV29-1
j_call: TRBJ1-2
cdr3_aa: SVDRRGQGLANYGYT

v_call: TRBV5-6
j_call: TRBJ2-1
cdr3_aa: ASSPNPDYYNEQF

v_call: TRBV12-3/TRBV12-4
j_call: TRBJ2-1
cdr3_aa: ASCRLAGIDGNEQF

v_call: TRBV7-9
j_call: TRBJ2-1
cdr3_aa: ASSQAGTGEYNEQF

v_call: TRBV27
j_call: TRBJ2-7
cdr3_aa: ASSVGQGYVPYEQY

v_call: TRBV24-1
j_call: TRBJ2-1
cdr3_aa: ATSDPRPVLGASYNEQF

v_call: TRBV19
j_call: TRBJ2-7
cdr3_aa: ASSDTGGFRYEQY

v_call: TRBV28
j_call: TRBJ2-2
cdr3_aa: ASSLIRASASGTGGELF

v_call: TRBV4-1
j_call: TRBJ2-7
cdr3_aa: ASSQDGFIAYEQY

v_call: TRBV7-9
j_call: TRBJ2-4
cdr3_aa: ASSLEVASGRVD

v_call: TRBV29-1
j_call: TRBJ2-1
cdr3_aa: SVEGFNEQF